These T cell receptor beta chains were read from a single sample in a study of blood T cell repertoires in COVID-19. Method: immunoSEQ multiplex PCR; TCRdb's copy keeps in-frame clones and lacks some. The sample includes around 97,000 clones, 70% to 90% of them seen just once. Sequenced input: peripheral blood. These receptors all stem from a man aged 50 to 60 in a cohort sampled during active COVID-19. Both conserved end residues are part of each CDR3. The D gene is left open where the match is weak. Size tells how often a clone was seen (once, few, many) or the class of an expanded clone, and some rows leave it out.

d_gene: .
abundance: .
j_gene: TRBJ2-1
v_gene: TRBV19
CDR3aa: CASSILREQFF
CDR3nt: TGTGCCAGTAGTATTTTGCGTGAGCAGTTCTTC

d_gene: TRBD1
abundance: .
j_gene: TRBJ1-3
v_gene: TRBV18
CDR3aa: CASSGQGASGNTIYF
CDR3nt: TGTGCCAGCTCTGGACAGGGGGCTTCTGGAAACACCATATATTTT

d_gene: .
abundance: .
j_gene: TRBJ2-5
v_gene: TRBV3-1/TRBV3-2
CDR3aa: CASSQGLEAQETQYF
CDR3nt: TGTGCCAGCAGCCAAGGTCTAGAAGCCCAAGAGACCCAGTACTTC

d_gene: .
abundance: .
j_gene: TRBJ2-5
v_gene: TRBV7-9
CDR3aa: CASSPRVGSNQETQYF
CDR3nt: TGTGCCAGCAGCCCACGTGTGGGTAGCAATCAAGAGACCCAGTACTTC

d_gene: .
abundance: .
j_gene: TRBJ1-5
v_gene: TRBV7-3
CDR3aa: CASSLGPDQPQHF
CDR3nt: TGTGCCAGCAGCTTAGGCCCCGATCAGCCCCAGCATTTT

d_gene: TRBD1
abundance: .
j_gene: TRBJ2-1
v_gene: TRBV14
CDR3aa: CASSRDRGPVNEQFF
CDR3nt: TGTGCCAGCAGCCGAGACAGGGGGCCTGTCAATGAGCAGTTCTTC

d_gene: .
abundance: .
j_gene: TRBJ2-1
v_gene: TRBV24-1
CDR3aa: CATSETGRYNEQFF
CDR3nt: TGTGCCACCAGTGAAACAGGACGGTACAATGAGCAGTTCTTC

d_gene: TRBD2
abundance: .
j_gene: TRBJ2-7
v_gene: TRBV11-2
CDR3aa: CASITGTSGSYEQYF
CDR3nt: TGTGCCAGCATCACCGGGACTAGCGGTTCCTACGAGCAGTACTTC

d_gene: .
abundance: .
j_gene: TRBJ1-3
v_gene: TRBV19
CDR3aa: CASSYDNASKNTIYF
CDR3nt: TGTGCCAGTAGTTACGACAACGCCTCCAAAAACACCATATATTTT

d_gene: .
abundance: .
j_gene: TRBJ1-6
v_gene: TRBV5-4
CDR3aa: CASSLGAGRLNSPLHF
CDR3nt: TGTGCCAGCAGCTTGGGGGCGGGACGGCTTAATTCACCCCTCCACTTT

d_gene: .
abundance: .
j_gene: TRBJ1-2
v_gene: TRBV24-1
CDR3aa: CATSVSPDRSGNGYTF
CDR3nt: TGTGCCACCAGTGTTTCCCCTGACAGGAGTGGGAATGGCTACACCTTC

d_gene: .
abundance: .
j_gene: TRBJ2-5
v_gene: TRBV5-4
CDR3aa: CASSLAGVETQYF
CDR3nt: TGTGCCAGCAGCTTGGCGGGGGTGGAGACCCAGTACTTC

d_gene: TRBD2
abundance: .
j_gene: TRBJ2-3
v_gene: TRBV5-4
CDR3aa: CASSQGRGGTTDTQYF
CDR3nt: TGTGCCAGCAGCCAGGGGCGGGGGGGCACGACAGATACGCAGTATTTT

d_gene: .
abundance: .
j_gene: TRBJ2-7
v_gene: TRBV11-2
CDR3aa: CASSSRAYRAEQYF
CDR3nt: TGTGCCAGCAGCTCCCGGGCCTACAGGGCCGAGCAGTACTTC

d_gene: .
abundance: .
j_gene: TRBJ2-1
v_gene: TRBV19
CDR3aa: CASSIPSRVLSSYNEQFF
CDR3nt: TGTGCCAGTAGTATCCCCTCTCGGGTTTTGAGCTCCTACAATGAGCAGTTCTTC

d_gene: .
abundance: .
j_gene: TRBJ1-6
v_gene: TRBV5-1
CDR3aa: CASSLGGGVSPLHF
CDR3nt: TGCGCCAGCAGCTTGGGTGGCGGGGTTTCACCCCTCCACTTT

d_gene: .
abundance: .
j_gene: TRBJ2-3
v_gene: TRBV10-3
CDR3aa: CAIRAGISTDTQYF
CDR3nt: TGTGCCATCAGGGCCGGGATTAGCACAGATACGCAGTATTTT

d_gene: TRBD1
abundance: .
j_gene: TRBJ1-1
v_gene: TRBV7-2
CDR3aa: CASSPGQGRLTEAFF
CDR3nt: TGTGCCAGCAGCCCAGGACAGGGACGTCTTACTGAAGCTTTCTTT

d_gene: .
abundance: .
j_gene: TRBJ2-1
v_gene: TRBV18
CDR3aa: CASSPLIGDEQFF
CDR3nt: TGTGCCAGCTCACCACTGATAGGGGATGAGCAGTTCTTC

d_gene: TRBD2
abundance: .
j_gene: TRBJ2-1
v_gene: TRBV5-1
CDR3aa: CASSLGLAGGEQFF
CDR3nt: TGCGCCAGCAGCTTAGGACTAGCGGGGGGTGAGCAGTTCTTC

d_gene: TRBD2
abundance: .
j_gene: TRBJ2-7
v_gene: TRBV3-1/TRBV3-2
CDR3aa: CASSQSGGGYEQYF
CDR3nt: TGTGCCAGCAGCCAGAGCGGGGGGGGGTACGAGCAGTACTTC

d_gene: .
abundance: .
j_gene: TRBJ1-1
v_gene: TRBV11-3
CDR3aa: CASSLDPHEVRGPGDTEAFF
CDR3nt: TGTGCCAGCAGCTTAGATCCGCACGAGGTACGAGGGCCAGGGGACACTGAAGCTTTCTTT

d_gene: TRBD1
abundance: .
j_gene: TRBJ2-1
v_gene: TRBV29-1
CDR3aa: CSAEGTGTYNEQFF
CDR3nt: TGCAGCGCTGAGGGGACAGGGACCTACAATGAGCAGTTCTTC

d_gene: TRBD2
abundance: .
j_gene: TRBJ2-1
v_gene: TRBV24-1
CDR3aa: CATQSGGSYNEQFF
CDR3nt: TGTGCCACCCAAAGCGGGGGCTCCTACAATGAGCAGTTCTTC

d_gene: TRBD1
abundance: .
j_gene: TRBJ1-6
v_gene: TRBV3-1/TRBV3-2
CDR3aa: CASSHLGQAGSPLHF
CDR3nt: TGTGCCAGCAGCCACCTGGGACAGGCGGGATCACCCCTCCACTTT

d_gene: TRBD1
abundance: .
j_gene: TRBJ2-2
v_gene: TRBV7-9
CDR3aa: CASSPRQGEVTGELFF
CDR3nt: TGTGCCAGCAGCCCCAGACAGGGGGAGGTCACCGGGGAGCTGTTTTTT

d_gene: TRBD1
abundance: .
j_gene: TRBJ2-7
v_gene: TRBV6-5
CDR3aa: CASSYSRTGGYEQYF
CDR3nt: TGTGCCAGCAGTTACAGTCGGACAGGGGGCTACGAGCAGTACTTC

d_gene: TRBD1
abundance: .
j_gene: TRBJ1-6
v_gene: TRBV28
CDR3aa: CASSGGGNSPLHF
CDR3nt: TGTGCCAGCAGTGGAGGGGGCAATTCACCCCTCCACTTT

d_gene: .
abundance: .
j_gene: TRBJ2-5
v_gene: TRBV5-8
CDR3aa: CASSLFQQETQYF
CDR3nt: TGTGCCAGCAGCTTGTTTCAACAAGAGACCCAGTACTTC

d_gene: .
abundance: .
j_gene: TRBJ1-2
v_gene: TRBV3-1/TRBV3-2
CDR3aa: CASSQDGGLRGYTF
CDR3nt: TGTGCCAGCAGCCAAGATGGCGGATTGCGGGGCTACACCTTC

d_gene: .
abundance: .
j_gene: TRBJ2-3
v_gene: TRBV5-1
CDR3aa: CASRPEAGRSTDTQYF
CDR3nt: TGCGCCAGCAGACCAGAAGCGGGCAGGTCCACAGATACGCAGTATTTT

d_gene: .
abundance: .
j_gene: TRBJ1-1
v_gene: TRBV15
CDR3aa: CATSLASTEAFF
CDR3nt: TGTGCCACCAGCCTCGCTAGCACTGAAGCTTTCTTT

d_gene: TRBD2
abundance: .
j_gene: TRBJ2-7
v_gene: TRBV19
CDR3aa: CASSPGGAGRYEQYF
CDR3nt: TGTGCCAGTAGTCCCGGGGGGGCGGGGAGGTACGAGCAGTACTTC

d_gene: TRBD1
abundance: .
j_gene: TRBJ1-5
v_gene: TRBV5-5
CDR3aa: CASSLATGLNQPQHF
CDR3nt: TGTGCCAGCAGCTTGGCGACAGGGTTGAATCAGCCCCAGCATTTT

d_gene: TRBD1
abundance: .
j_gene: TRBJ1-4
v_gene: TRBV3-1/TRBV3-2
CDR3aa: CASSQERDRNEKLFF
CDR3nt: TGTGCCAGCAGCCAAGAAAGGGACAGAAATGAAAAACTGTTTTTT

d_gene: TRBD1
abundance: .
j_gene: TRBJ1-4
v_gene: TRBV2
CDR3aa: CASKGQTNEKLFF
CDR3nt: TGTGCCAGCAAGGGACAGACTAATGAAAAACTGTTTTTT

d_gene: .
abundance: .
j_gene: TRBJ2-1
v_gene: TRBV6-1
CDR3aa: CASSESGGPGNEQFF
CDR3nt: TGTGCCAGCAGTGAGTCGGGGGGCCCCGGAAATGAGCAGTTCTTC

d_gene: TRBD2
abundance: .
j_gene: TRBJ2-3
v_gene: TRBV2
CDR3aa: CASSTDPAGGWDTDTQYF
CDR3nt: TGTGCCAGCAGTACCGATCCCGCGGGGGGCTGGGACACAGATACGCAGTATTTT

d_gene: TRBD1
abundance: .
j_gene: TRBJ2-3
v_gene: TRBV27
CDR3aa: CASRGTGRTDTQYF
CDR3nt: TGTGCCAGCAGAGGGACAGGACGCACAGATACGCAGTATTTT

d_gene: .
abundance: .
j_gene: TRBJ2-6
v_gene: TRBV5-4
CDR3aa: CASSRGPGANVLTF
CDR3nt: TGTGCCAGCAGCCGAGGGCCCGGGGCCAACGTCCTGACTTTC

d_gene: .
abundance: .
j_gene: TRBJ1-2
v_gene: TRBV24-1
CDR3aa: CATSDRSQNYGYTF
CDR3nt: TGTGCCACCAGTGATAGGTCACAGAACTATGGCTACACCTTC

d_gene: .
abundance: once
j_gene: TRBJ1-1
v_gene: TRBV7-9
CDR3aa: CASSFSRQAAGEAFF
CDR3nt: TGTGCCAGCAGCTTCTCACGCCAGGCGGCGGGGGAAGCTTTCTTT

d_gene: .
abundance: .
j_gene: TRBJ2-5
v_gene: TRBV5-8
CDR3aa: CASSLTSSRETQYF
CDR3nt: TGTGCCAGCAGCTTGACTAGCTCACGGGAGACCCAGTACTTC

d_gene: .
abundance: .
j_gene: TRBJ1-1
v_gene: TRBV11-3
CDR3aa: CASSFFGKNTEAFF
CDR3nt: TGTGCCAGCAGCTTTTTCGGGAAGAACACTGAAGCTTTCTTT

d_gene: TRBD2
abundance: .
j_gene: TRBJ2-1
v_gene: TRBV10-3
CDR3aa: CAISVLAATYNEQFF
CDR3nt: TGTGCCATCAGTGTCCTAGCGGCGACCTACAATGAGCAGTTCTTC

d_gene: .
abundance: once
j_gene: TRBJ2-3
v_gene: TRBV4-2
CDR3aa: CASRDGGADTQYF
CDR3nt: TGTGCCAGCCGGGACGGAGGGGCGGATACGCAGTATTTT

d_gene: .
abundance: .
j_gene: TRBJ1-2
v_gene: TRBV9
CDR3aa: CASSVEGDYGYTF
CDR3nt: TGTGCCAGCAGCGTAGAGGGGGACTATGGCTACACCTTC

d_gene: TRBD1
abundance: .
j_gene: TRBJ1-6
v_gene: TRBV5-6
CDR3aa: CASSPRDRGNSPLHF
CDR3nt: TGTGCCAGCAGCCCCCGGGACAGGGGAAATTCACCCCTCCACTTT

d_gene: .
abundance: .
j_gene: TRBJ1-1
v_gene: TRBV15
CDR3aa: CATSRDHEAFF
CDR3nt: TGTGCCACCAGCAGAGATCATGAAGCTTTCTTT

d_gene: .
abundance: .
j_gene: TRBJ2-1
v_gene: TRBV27
CDR3aa: CASSLTEIHEQFF
CDR3nt: TGTGCCAGCAGTCTGACAGAGATCCATGAGCAGTTCTTC

d_gene: TRBD2
abundance: .
j_gene: TRBJ2-5
v_gene: TRBV7-2
CDR3aa: CASSRAGGPLETQYF
CDR3nt: TGTGCCAGCAGCAGAGCGGGGGGACCCCTGGAGACCCAGTACTTC

d_gene: .
abundance: .
j_gene: TRBJ1-1
v_gene: TRBV11-2
CDR3aa: CASSYITANTEAFF
CDR3nt: TGTGCCAGCAGTTATATAACAGCGAACACTGAAGCTTTCTTT

d_gene: .
abundance: .
j_gene: TRBJ2-1
v_gene: TRBV11-3
CDR3aa: CASSLARMGHYNEQFF
CDR3nt: TGTGCCAGCAGCTTAGCTCGGATGGGACACTACAATGAGCAGTTCTTC

d_gene: .
abundance: .
j_gene: TRBJ2-3
v_gene: TRBV11-3
CDR3aa: CASSGSSTPGDTQYF
CDR3nt: TGTGCCAGCAGCGGGAGTTCGACACCAGGAGATACGCAGTATTTT

d_gene: TRBD1
abundance: few
j_gene: TRBJ1-5
v_gene: TRBV29-1
CDR3aa: CSVSNRGGIQHF
CDR3nt: TGCAGCGTGTCTAACAGGGGGGGTATCCAGCATTTT